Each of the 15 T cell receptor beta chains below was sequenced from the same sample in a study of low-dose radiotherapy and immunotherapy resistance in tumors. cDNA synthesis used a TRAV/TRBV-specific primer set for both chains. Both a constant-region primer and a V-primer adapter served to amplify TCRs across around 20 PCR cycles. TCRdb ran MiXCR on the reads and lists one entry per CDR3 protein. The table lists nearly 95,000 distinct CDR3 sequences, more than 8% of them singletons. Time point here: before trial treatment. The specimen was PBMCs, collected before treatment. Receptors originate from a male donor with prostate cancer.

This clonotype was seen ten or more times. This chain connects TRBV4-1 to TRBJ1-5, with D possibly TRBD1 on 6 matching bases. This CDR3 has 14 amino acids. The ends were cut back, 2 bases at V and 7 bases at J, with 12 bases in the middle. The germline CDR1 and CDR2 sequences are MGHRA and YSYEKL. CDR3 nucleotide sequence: TGCGCCAGCAGCCAAACAGGGCCTAGACAGCCCCAGCATTTT. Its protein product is CASSQTGPRQPQHF.

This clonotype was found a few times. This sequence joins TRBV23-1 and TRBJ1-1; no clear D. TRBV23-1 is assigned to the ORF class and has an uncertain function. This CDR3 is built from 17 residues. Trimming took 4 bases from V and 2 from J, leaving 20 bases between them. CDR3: CASSPSRAWWENTEAFF. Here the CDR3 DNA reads TGCGCCAGCAGTCCTTCTCGGGCTTGGTGGGAAAACACTGAAGCTTTCTTT.

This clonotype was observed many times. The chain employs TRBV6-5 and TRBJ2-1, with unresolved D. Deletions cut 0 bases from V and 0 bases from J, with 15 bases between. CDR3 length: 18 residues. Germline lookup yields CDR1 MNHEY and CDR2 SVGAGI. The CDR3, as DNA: TGTGCCAGCAGTTACTCGTTGTGGCGGCTAAGCTCCTACAATGAGCAGTTCTTC. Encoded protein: CASSYSLWRLSSYNEQFF.

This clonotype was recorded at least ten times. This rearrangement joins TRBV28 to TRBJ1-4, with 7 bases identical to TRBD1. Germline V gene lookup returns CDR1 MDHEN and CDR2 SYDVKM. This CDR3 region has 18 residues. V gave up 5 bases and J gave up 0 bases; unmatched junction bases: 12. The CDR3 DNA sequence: TGTGCCAGCAGTGGCTTACAGGGGCCCCCTTCAACTAATGAAAAACTGTTTTTT. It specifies CASSGLQGPPSTNEKLFF.

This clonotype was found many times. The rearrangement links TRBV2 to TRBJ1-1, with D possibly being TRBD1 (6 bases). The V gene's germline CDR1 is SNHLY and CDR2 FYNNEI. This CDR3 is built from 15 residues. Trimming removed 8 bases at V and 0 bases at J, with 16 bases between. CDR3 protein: CASGQGPSMNTEAFF. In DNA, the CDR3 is TGTGCCAGCGGGCAGGGGCCCAGCATGAACACTGAAGCTTTCTTT.

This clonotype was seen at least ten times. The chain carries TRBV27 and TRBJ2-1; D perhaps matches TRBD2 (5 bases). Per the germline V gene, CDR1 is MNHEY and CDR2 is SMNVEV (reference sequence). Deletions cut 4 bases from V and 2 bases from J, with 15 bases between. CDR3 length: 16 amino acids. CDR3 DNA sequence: TGTGCCAGCAGTTCTATTCTAGCTTCTGCCTACAATGAGCAGTTCTTC. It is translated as CASSSILASAYNEQFF.

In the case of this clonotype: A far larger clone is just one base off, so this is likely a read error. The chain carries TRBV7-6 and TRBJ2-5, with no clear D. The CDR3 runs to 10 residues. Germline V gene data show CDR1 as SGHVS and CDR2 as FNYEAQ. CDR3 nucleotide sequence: TGTGCCAGCAGCCTAGAGACCCAGAACTTC. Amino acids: CASSLETQNF. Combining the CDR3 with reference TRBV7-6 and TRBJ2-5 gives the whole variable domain GAGVSQSPRYKVTKRGQDVALRCDPISGHVSLYWYRQALGQGPEFLTYFNYEAQQDKSGLPNDRFSAERPEGSISTLTIQRTEQRDSAMYRCASSLETQNFGPGTRLLVL.

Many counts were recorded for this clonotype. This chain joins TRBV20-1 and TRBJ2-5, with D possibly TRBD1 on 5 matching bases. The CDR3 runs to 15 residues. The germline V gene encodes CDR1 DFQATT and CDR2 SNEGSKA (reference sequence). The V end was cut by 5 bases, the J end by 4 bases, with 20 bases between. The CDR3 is CSAPNRQGASETQYF. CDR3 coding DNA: TGCAGTGCTCCCAACAGACAAGGGGCATCAGAGACCCAGTACTTC.

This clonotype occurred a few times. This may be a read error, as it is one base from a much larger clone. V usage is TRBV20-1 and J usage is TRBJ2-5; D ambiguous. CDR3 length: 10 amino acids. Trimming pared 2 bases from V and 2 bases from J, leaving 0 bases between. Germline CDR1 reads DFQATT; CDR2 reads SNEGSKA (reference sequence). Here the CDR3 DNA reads TGCAGTGCTAGACAAGAGACCCAGTACTTC. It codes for CSARQETQYF.

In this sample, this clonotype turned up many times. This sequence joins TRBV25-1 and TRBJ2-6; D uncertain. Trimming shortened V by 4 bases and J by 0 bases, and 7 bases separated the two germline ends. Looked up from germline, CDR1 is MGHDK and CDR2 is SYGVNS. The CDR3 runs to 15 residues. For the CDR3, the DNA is TGTGCCAGCAGTGGGGTCGACTCTGGGGCCAACGTCCTGACTTTC. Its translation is CASSGVDSGANVLTF.

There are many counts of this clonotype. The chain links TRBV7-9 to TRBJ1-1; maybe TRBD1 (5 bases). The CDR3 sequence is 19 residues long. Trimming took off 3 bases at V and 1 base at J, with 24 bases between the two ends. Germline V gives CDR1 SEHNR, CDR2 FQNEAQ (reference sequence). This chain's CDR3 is CASSFWLSPQGGTNTEAFF. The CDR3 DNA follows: TGTGCCAGCAGCTTTTGGTTGTCCCCGCAGGGAGGGACGAACACTGAAGCTTTCTTT.

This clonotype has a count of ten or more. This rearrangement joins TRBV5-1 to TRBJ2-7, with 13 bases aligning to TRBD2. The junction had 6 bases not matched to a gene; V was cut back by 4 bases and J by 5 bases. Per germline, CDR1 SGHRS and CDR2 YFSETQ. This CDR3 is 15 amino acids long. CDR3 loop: CASSRGLAGENEQYF. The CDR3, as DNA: TGCGCCAGCAGCCGTGGACTAGCGGGAGAGAACGAGCAGTACTTC.

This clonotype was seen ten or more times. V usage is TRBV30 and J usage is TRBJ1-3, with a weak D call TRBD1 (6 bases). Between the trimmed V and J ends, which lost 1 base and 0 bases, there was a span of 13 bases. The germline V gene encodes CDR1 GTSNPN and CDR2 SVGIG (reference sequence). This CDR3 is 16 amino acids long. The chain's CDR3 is CAWSEGGSHSGNTIYF. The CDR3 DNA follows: TGTGCCTGGAGTGAAGGGGGTAGCCACTCTGGAAACACCATATATTTT.

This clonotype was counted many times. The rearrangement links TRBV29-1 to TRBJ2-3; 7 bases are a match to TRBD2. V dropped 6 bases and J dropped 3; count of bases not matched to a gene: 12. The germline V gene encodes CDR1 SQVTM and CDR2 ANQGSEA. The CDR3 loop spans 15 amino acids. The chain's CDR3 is CSVWVRGRATDTQYF. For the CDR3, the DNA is TGCAGCGTATGGGTTCGCGGGAGAGCTACAGATACGCAGTATTTT.

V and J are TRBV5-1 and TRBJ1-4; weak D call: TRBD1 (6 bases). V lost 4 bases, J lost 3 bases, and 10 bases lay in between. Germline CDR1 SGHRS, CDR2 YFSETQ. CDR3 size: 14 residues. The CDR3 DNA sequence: TGCGCCAGCAGCCCGGAGGGGGCTAATGAAAAACTGTTTTTT. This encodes CASSPEGANEKLFF.